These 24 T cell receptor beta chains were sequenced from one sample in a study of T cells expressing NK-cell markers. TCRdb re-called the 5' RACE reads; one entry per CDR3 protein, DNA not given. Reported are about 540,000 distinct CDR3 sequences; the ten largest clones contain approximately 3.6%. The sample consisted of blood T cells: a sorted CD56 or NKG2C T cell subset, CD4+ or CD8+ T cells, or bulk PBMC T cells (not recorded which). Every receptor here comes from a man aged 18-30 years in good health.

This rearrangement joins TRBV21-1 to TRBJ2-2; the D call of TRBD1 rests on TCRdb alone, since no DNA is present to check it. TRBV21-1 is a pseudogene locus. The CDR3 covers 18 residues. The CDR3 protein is CASSKDPVGRPTTGELFF.

CDR3: CASKTGYGDTEAFF. The V and J genes are TRBV7-9 and TRBJ1-1; TCRdb picks TRBD1, but there is no DNA to check that call. The CDR3 runs to 14 residues. The germline CDR1 and CDR2 sequences are SEHNR and FQNEAQ (reference sequence). The full variable domain, with the rest looked up from reference TRBV7-9 and TRBJ1-1, is DTGVSQNPRHKITKRGQNVTFRCDPISEHNRLYWYRQTLGQGPEFLTYFQNEAQLEKSRLLSDRFSAERPKGSFSTLEIQRTEQGDSAMYLCASKTGYGDTEAFFGQGTRLTVV.

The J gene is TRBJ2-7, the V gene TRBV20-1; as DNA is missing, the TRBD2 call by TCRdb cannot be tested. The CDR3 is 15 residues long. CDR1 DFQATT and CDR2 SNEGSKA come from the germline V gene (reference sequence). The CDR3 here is CSARTRLAGAGEQYF.

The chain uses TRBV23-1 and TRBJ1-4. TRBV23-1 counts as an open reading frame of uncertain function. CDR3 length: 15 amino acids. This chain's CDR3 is CASSQSAATNEKLFF.

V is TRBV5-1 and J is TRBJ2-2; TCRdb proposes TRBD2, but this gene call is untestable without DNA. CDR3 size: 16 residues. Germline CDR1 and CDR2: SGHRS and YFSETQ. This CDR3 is CASSSLQSLNTGELFF.

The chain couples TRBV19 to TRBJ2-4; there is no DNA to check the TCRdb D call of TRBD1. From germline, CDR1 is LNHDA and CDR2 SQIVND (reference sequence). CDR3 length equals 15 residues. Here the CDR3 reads CASSPGPGAKNIQYF. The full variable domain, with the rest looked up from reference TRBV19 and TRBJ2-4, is DGGITQSPKYLFRKEGQNVTLSCEQNLNHDAMYWYRQDPGQGLRLIYYSQIVNDFQKGDIAEGYSVSREKKESFPLTVTSAQKNPTAFYLCASSPGPGAKNIQYFGAGTRLSVL.

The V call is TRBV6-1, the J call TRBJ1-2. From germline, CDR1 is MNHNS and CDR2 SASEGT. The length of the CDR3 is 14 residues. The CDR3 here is CASSRLTASDGYTF.

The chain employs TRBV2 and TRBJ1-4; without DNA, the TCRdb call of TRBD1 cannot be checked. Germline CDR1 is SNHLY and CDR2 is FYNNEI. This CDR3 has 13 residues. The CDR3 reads CASSEGQLEKLFF.

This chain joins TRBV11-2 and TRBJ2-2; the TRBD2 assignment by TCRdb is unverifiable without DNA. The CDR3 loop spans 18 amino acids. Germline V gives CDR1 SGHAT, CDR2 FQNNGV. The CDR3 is CAMEGLRPSSSNTGELFF.

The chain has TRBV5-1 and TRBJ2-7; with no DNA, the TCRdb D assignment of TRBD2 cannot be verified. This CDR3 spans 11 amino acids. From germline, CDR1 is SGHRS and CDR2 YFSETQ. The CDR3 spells CASSLDREWYF.

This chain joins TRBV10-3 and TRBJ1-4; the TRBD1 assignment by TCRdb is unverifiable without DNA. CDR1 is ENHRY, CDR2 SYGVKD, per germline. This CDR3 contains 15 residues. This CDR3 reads CAISSNRGANEKLFF.

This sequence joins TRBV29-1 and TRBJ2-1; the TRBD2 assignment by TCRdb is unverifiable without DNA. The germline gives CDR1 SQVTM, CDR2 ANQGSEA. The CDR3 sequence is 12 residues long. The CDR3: CSVEGMGGEQFF.

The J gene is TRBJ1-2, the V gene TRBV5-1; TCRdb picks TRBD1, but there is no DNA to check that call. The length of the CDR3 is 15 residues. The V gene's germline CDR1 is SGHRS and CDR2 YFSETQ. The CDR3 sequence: CASSLDPTVPYGYTF. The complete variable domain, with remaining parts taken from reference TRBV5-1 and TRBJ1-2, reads KAGVTQTPRYLIKTRGQQVTLSCSPISGHRSVSWYQQTPGQGLQFLFEYFSETQRNKGNFPGRFSGRQFSNSRSEMNVSTLELGDSALYLCASSLDPTVPYGYTFGSGTRLTVV.

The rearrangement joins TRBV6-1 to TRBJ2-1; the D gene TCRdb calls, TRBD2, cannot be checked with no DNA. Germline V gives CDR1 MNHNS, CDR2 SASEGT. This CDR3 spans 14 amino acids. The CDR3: CASSEVAGPGEQFF.

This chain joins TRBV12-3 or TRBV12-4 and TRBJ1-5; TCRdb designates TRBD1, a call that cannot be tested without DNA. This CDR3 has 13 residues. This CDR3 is CASSQGGNQPQHF.

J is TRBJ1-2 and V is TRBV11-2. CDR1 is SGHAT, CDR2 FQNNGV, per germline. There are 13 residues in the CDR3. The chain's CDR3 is CASSLGQLYGYTF.

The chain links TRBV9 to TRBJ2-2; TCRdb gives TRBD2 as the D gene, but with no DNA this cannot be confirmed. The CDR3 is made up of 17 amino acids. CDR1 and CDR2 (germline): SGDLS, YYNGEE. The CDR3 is CASSPSILAGKTGELFF.

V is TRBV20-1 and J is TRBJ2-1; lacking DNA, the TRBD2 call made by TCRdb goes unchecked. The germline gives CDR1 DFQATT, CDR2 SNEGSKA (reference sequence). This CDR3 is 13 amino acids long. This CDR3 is CSALTLNSGEQFF.

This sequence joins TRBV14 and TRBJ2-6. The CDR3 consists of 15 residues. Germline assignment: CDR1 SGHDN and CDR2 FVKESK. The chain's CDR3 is CASSHTDSGANVLTF.

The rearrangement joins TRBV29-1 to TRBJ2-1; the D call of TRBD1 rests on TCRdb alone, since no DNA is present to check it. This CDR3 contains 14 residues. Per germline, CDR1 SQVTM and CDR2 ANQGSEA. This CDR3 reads CSVYRDRGINEQFF.

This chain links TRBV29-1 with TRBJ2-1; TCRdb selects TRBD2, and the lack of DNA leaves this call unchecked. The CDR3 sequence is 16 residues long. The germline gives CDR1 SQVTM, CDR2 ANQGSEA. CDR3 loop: CSVVVSGHPAQGEQFF.

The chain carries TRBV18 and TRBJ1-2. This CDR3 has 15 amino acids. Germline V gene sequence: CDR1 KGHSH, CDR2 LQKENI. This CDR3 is CASSPPSLLGYGYTF.

CDR3 amino acids: CALQGGVGLGYTF. This chain links TRBV28 with TRBJ1-2; the TRBD1 assignment by TCRdb is unverifiable without DNA. This CDR3 is 13 amino acids long. The V gene's germline CDR1 is MDHEN and CDR2 SYDVKM.

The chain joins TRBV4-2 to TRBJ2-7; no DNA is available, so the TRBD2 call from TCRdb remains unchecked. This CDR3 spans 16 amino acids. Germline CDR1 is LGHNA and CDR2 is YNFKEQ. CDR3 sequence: CASSQVTGGLSYEQYF.